Following are 9 T cell receptor beta chains from one sample sequenced in a study of read filtering for tumor transcriptome and immune sequencing. This library used about 400 ng RNA and molecular barcoded adaptors spanning alpha/delta and beta/gamma chains. TCRdb fed the reads into MiXCR, producing one record per CDR3 protein. The sample lists 60,000 to 80,000 distinct CDR3 sequences, about 15% occurring once. Sequenced material: a population of CD138-negative cells sorted from bone marrow. The receptors were gathered from a donor aged 40 or over with multiple myeloma.

This clonotype has ten or more counts. V gene TRBV12-3 or TRBV12-4 combines with J gene TRBJ2-1; TRBD2 matches at 12 bases. V lost 8 bases, J lost 5 bases, and 4 bases stayed unmatched. The CDR3 spans 14 residues. The CDR3 nucleotides read TGTGCCAGCCGACTAGCGGGAGTTAACAATGAGCAGTTCTTC. Its protein is CASRLAGVNNEQFF.

This clonotype was counted at least ten times. The chain is built from TRBV4-1 and TRBJ1-5, with a possible D match to TRBD1 (5 bases). V lost 3 bases and J lost 2, with 14 bases in between. Looked up from germline, CDR1 is MGHRA and CDR2 is YSYEKL. The CDR3 runs to 16 residues. CDR3 loop: CASSQVSGRGNQPQHF. The CDR3 bases are TGCGCCAGCAGCCAGGTCAGTGGCAGGGGCAATCAGCCCCAGCATTTT.

This clonotype was observed at least ten times. The chain has TRBV12-3 or TRBV12-4 and TRBJ2-7; D is unclear. The CDR3 consists of 13 residues. V lost 3 bases and J 1 base, leaving 7 bases between the germline ends. The CDR3 DNA sequence: TGTGCCAGCAGTTTGGTACCATCCTACGAGCAGTACTTC. Translation gives CASSLVPSYEQYF.

This clonotype has at least ten counts. V and J are TRBV7-9 and TRBJ1-6, with TRBD1 as a possible D gene (6 bases). This CDR3 has 14 amino acids. V lost 5 bases to trimming and J lost 5 bases, with 10 bases between them. Germline V gives CDR1 SEHNR, CDR2 FQNEAQ (reference sequence). The DNA of the CDR3 is TGTGCCAGCAGCGGACAGTCCGATAATTCACCCCTCCACTTT. Protein: CASSGQSDNSPLHF. The whole variable domain, filled in from reference TRBV7-9 and TRBJ1-6, reads DTGVSQNPRHKITKRGQNVTFRCDPISEHNRLYWYRQTLGQGPEFLTYFQNEAQLEKSRLLSDRFSAERPKGSFSTLEIQRTEQGDSAMYLCASSGQSDNSPLHFGNGTRLTVT.

This clonotype was found many times. The CDR3 is CASSLAYQETQYF. The CDR3 coding sequence is TGTGCCAGCAGCTTAGCCTACCAAGAGACCCAGTACTTC. The chain carries TRBV7-8 and TRBJ2-5; D is undetermined. The CDR3 length is 13 residues. Trimming left V 0 bases short and J 0 bases short, with 2 bases between. CDR1 SGHVS and CDR2 FQNEAQ come from the germline V gene.

By share of the sample, this clonotype is medium-sized (0.01 to 0.1%). This sequence joins TRBV30 and TRBJ1-1; possibly TRBD1 for D (5 bases). This CDR3 comprises 12 residues. The germline V gene encodes CDR1 GTSNPN and CDR2 SVGIG (reference sequence). V was clipped by 8 bases and J by 0 bases, with 10 bases between them. Here the CDR3 reads CARGEMNTEAFF. In nucleotides, the CDR3 is TGTGCCCGAGGGGAGATGAACACTGAAGCTTTCTTT.

This clonotype occurred many times. The J gene is TRBJ2-4, the V gene TRBV7-3; perhaps D is TRBD1 or TRBD2 (5 bases each). There are 15 residues in the CDR3. Deletions cut 0 bases from V and 7 bases from J, with 13 bases between. Looked up from germline, CDR1 is SGHTA and CDR2 is FQGTGA. The CDR3 DNA is TGTGCCAGCAGCTTAACGGGACCGGGCCTTAACATTCAGTACTTC. Translation: CASSLTGPGLNIQYF. Combining the CDR3 with reference TRBV7-3 and TRBJ2-4 gives the whole variable domain GAGVSQTPSNKVTEKGKYVELRCDPISGHTALYWYRQSLGQGPEFLIYFQGTGAADDSGLPNDRFFAVRPEGSVSTLKIQRTERGDSAVYLCASSLTGPGLNIQYFGAGTRLSVL.

This clonotype was recorded many times. V usage is TRBV5-1 and J usage is TRBJ2-2; the D is unclear. Germline V gene lookup returns CDR1 SGHRS and CDR2 YFSETQ. This CDR3 contains 15 residues. The V end lost 4 bases, the J end lost 1 base, and 11 bases lay between the germline ends. Written as DNA, the CDR3 is TGCGCCAGCAGCCTTGGAATGGGGAACACCGGGGAGCTGTTTTTT. Amino acid sequence: CASSLGMGNTGELFF.

This clonotype showed up many times. V and J are TRBV20-1 and TRBJ2-7; 8 bases line up with TRBD2. Germline V gives CDR1 DFQATT, CDR2 SNEGSKA (reference sequence). V was pared by 6 bases and J by 6 bases, with 16 bases of the junction left unmatched. The CDR3 covers 15 residues. The CDR3 here is CSAPGRSGGPGEQYF. Here the CDR3 DNA reads TGCAGTGCACCTGGCCGGTCGGGAGGGCCAGGCGAGCAGTACTTC.